This is a list of T cell receptor beta chains from one sample in a study of blood T cell repertoires in COVID-19. Method: immunoSEQ multiplex PCR; TCRdb's copy keeps in-frame clones and lacks some. The table lists fewer than 200,000 clones, 79% of them singletons. The sequenced material came from peripheral blood. These receptors came from a woman between 55 and 75 years old with COVID-19, enrolled during active disease. Each CDR3 is given with its conserved first and last residue. D genes are given only for firm matches. The listing skips clone size in some rows; elsewhere it reads once, few, many or a size class.

>NA|TRBJ2-3|TRBV5-4|NA
TGTGCCAGCAGCTTGGCCGGGAACACAGATACGCAGTATTTT
CASSLAGNTDTQYF
>NA|TRBJ1-6|TRBV5-1|TRBD1
TGCGCCAGCAGCTTGGAACAGGGGTCGAATTCACCCCTCCACTTT
CASSLEQGSNSPLHF
>NA|TRBJ1-3|TRBV2|NA
TGTGCCAGCAGTGATCACTTCGGACTGGGGACTGGAAACACCATATATTTT
CASSDHFGLGTGNTIYF
>NA|TRBJ2-2|TRBV7-3|TRBD2
TGTGCCAGCAGCTCGCCGGGACTAGCAGGCGGGGAGCTGTTTTTT
CASSSPGLAGGELFF
>NA|TRBJ1-2|TRBV6-2/TRBV6-3|TRBD1
TGTGCCAGCAGTCGGACAGGGAGAGACTATGGCTACACCTTC
CASSRTGRDYGYTF
>NA|TRBJ2-5|TRBV5-5|NA
TGTGCCAGCAGCCTGGGGTGGGCACAAGAGACCCAGTACTTC
CASSLGWAQETQYF
>NA|TRBJ1-1|TRBV7-3|NA
TGTGCCAGCAGCCCGGTATGGGGCGCTGAAGCTTTCTTT
CASSPVWGAEAFF
>NA|TRBJ2-5|TRBV27|TRBD1
TGTGCCAGCAGTCCCCAAGGGGGCCGCGCGGAGACCCAGTACTTC
CASSPQGGRAETQYF
>NA|TRBJ2-7|TRBV1|NA
TGCACCAGCAGCCAACTAGCGGGAGGACCAGTAGACGAGCAGTACTTC
CTSSQLAGGPVDEQYF
>NA|TRBJ1-2|TRBV9|NA
TGTGCCAGCAGCGTAGTAGGGGACATCGGCTACACCTTC
CASSVVGDIGYTF
>NA|TRBJ1-2|TRBV28|NA
TGTGCCAGCACCCTTCCCCCCTATGGCTACACCTTC
CASTLPPYGYTF
>NA|TRBJ2-5|TRBV5-1|TRBD2
TGCGCCAGCAGCGTGGGGACTAGCGGGGGTAACACCCAGTACTTC
CASSVGTSGGNTQYF
>NA|TRBJ2-1|TRBV6-2/TRBV6-3|TRBD2
TGTGCCAGCAGTCCCCTAGGGGCGGGAGAGGGTAGGAATGAGCAGTTCTTC
CASSPLGAGEGRNEQFF
>few|TRBJ2-3|TRBV11-3|NA
TGTGCCAGCAGCCCCGCCTTGGACATCACAGATACGCAGTATTTT
CASSPALDITDTQYF
>few|TRBJ1-3|TRBV18|NA
TGTGCCAGCTCACCTAAGTTAGGGGTCGCCGGAAACACCATATATTTT
CASSPKLGVAGNTIYF
>NA|TRBJ2-2|TRBV5-1|TRBD1
TGCGCCAGCAGCTTGGCGGACAGGGGACCTACGAACACCGGGGAGCTGTTTTTT
CASSLADRGPTNTGELFF
>NA|TRBJ2-7|TRBV6-2/TRBV6-3|NA
TGTGCCAGCAGTTACTACGGGGTTGGTGAGCAGTACTTC
CASSYYGVGEQYF
>NA|TRBJ1-1|TRBV2|TRBD1
TGTGCCAGCAGTGATCGGACAGGGGGCAGGGGGAACACTGAAGCTTTCTTT
CASSDRTGGRGNTEAFF
>NA|TRBJ2-3|TRBV29-1|TRBD2
TGCAGCGTTACTAAGGGCGGGGGGACAAAAACGCAGTATTTT
CSVTKGGGTKTQYF
>once|TRBJ1-6|TRBV9|TRBD1
TGTGCCAGCAGCGTAGAAGGGACAGGGGGAAATTCACCCCTCCACTTT
CASSVEGTGGNSPLHF
>NA|TRBJ2-1|TRBV10-3|NA
TGTGCCATCAGTGGCGTTGGGGGCTTTTCCTACAATGAGCAGTTCTTC
CAISGVGGFSYNEQFF
>NA|TRBJ2-2|TRBV11-3|NA
TGTGCCAGCAGCCTGAACACCGGGGAGCTGTTTTTT
CASSLNTGELFF
>NA|TRBJ2-2|TRBV2|TRBD2
TGTGCCAGCAGAGGTAACAGGCTAGCGGTTAGGGAGCTGTTTTTT
CASRGNRLAVRELFF
>NA|TRBJ1-2|TRBV7-2|TRBD1
TGTGCCAGCAGCATGTTCCGGACAGGAGGGTATGGCTACACCTTC
CASSMFRTGGYGYTF
>NA|TRBJ1-6|TRBV19|NA
TGTGCCAGTAGACCCGACAGTAATTCACCCCTCCACTTT
CASRPDSNSPLHF
>NA|TRBJ2-2|TRBV18|TRBD1
TGTGCCAGCTCACCCAGGACAGGGAGCACCGGGGAGCTGTTTTTT
CASSPRTGSTGELFF
>NA|TRBJ1-1|TRBV7-2|NA
TGTGCCAGCAGCAGGTCTTTAGGAGTGACTGAAGCTTTCTTT
CASSRSLGVTEAFF
>NA|TRBJ1-3|TRBV5-1|NA
TGCGCCAGCAGCTTGGGGTCAGGGTCTGGAAACACCATATATTTT
CASSLGSGSGNTIYF
>NA|TRBJ2-5|TRBV5-8|NA
TGTGCCAGCAGCTTGCCAGGCAAAGAGACCCAGTACTTC
CASSLPGKETQYF
>NA|TRBJ2-3|TRBV11-2|NA
TGTGCCAGCAGCTATCAGGGCAGGGATACGCAGTATTTT
CASSYQGRDTQYF
>once|TRBJ2-7|TRBV28|TRBD1
TGTGCCACAACAGGGGCCTACGAGCAGTACTTC
CATTGAYEQYF
>NA|TRBJ1-1|TRBV7-2|NA
TGTGCCAGCAGCTTAGGGGCGGGCGCTGAAGCTTTCTTT
CASSLGAGAEAFF
>many|TRBJ1-5|TRBV3-1/TRBV3-2|NA
TGTGCCAGCAGCCGAGGCCTTGGATCTCGTGGTCAGCCCCAGCATTTT
CASSRGLGSRGQPQHF
>NA|TRBJ2-7|TRBV21-1|NA
TGTGCCAGCAGGGAGTCCCTGTCCTTCTACGAGCAGTACTTC
CASRESLSFYEQYF
>NA|TRBJ2-5|TRBV11-2|NA
TGTGCCAGCAGGCCCGGGGGTATGGAGACCCAGTACTTC
CASRPGGMETQYF
>NA|TRBJ2-5|TRBV30|NA
TGTGCCTGGAGGACTCAGCTACTGGGGAGAGAGACCCAGTACTTC
CAWRTQLLGRETQYF
>NA|TRBJ2-3|TRBV7-9|TRBD2
TGTGCCAGCAGCCCACGGAGACTAGCGGGGATCAGCACAGATACGCAGTATTTT
CASSPRRLAGISTDTQYF
>once|TRBJ1-1|TRBV5-6|TRBD1
TGTGCCAGCAGCTTAGACAGGGGTCGGACTGAAGCTTTCTTT
CASSLDRGRTEAFF
>NA|TRBJ2-3|TRBV5-1|NA
TGCGCCAGCAGCTTGGAGGGAGGCACAGATACGCAGTATTTT
CASSLEGGTDTQYF
>NA|TRBJ2-1|TRBV9|NA
TGTGCCAGCAGCGCCTCCGGGTCATACTACAATGAGCAGTTCTTC
CASSASGSYYNEQFF
>NA|TRBJ2-1|TRBV19|NA
TGTGCCAGTAGTATGCGGGGCAGGATTGTGGATGAGCAGTTCTTC
CASSMRGRIVDEQFF
>NA|TRBJ2-2|TRBV7-3|TRBD2
TGTGCCAGCAGTGTCCGGCCGGGACTAGCGGGAGTGACCGGGGAGCTGTTTTTT
CASSVRPGLAGVTGELFF
>NA|TRBJ2-5|TRBV6-1|TRBD2
TGTGCCAGCAGTGAACTAGCGGGGGGCCAAGAGACCCAGTACTTC
CASSELAGGQETQYF
>NA|TRBJ1-2|TRBV6-5|TRBD1
TGTGCCAGCAGACCAGGGGGCGCGATTGGCTACACCTTC
CASRPGGAIGYTF
>NA|TRBJ2-2|TRBV19|NA
TGTGCCAGTAGTCCACAAACAGGGAACACCGGGGAGCTGTTTTTT
CASSPQTGNTGELFF
>NA|TRBJ2-2|TRBV6-2/TRBV6-3|NA
TGTGCCAGCAGTTATTCATCCGGCACCGGGGAGCTGTTTTTT
CASSYSSGTGELFF
>NA|TRBJ2-7|TRBV2|TRBD2
TGTGCCAGCAAGGGCCTAGCGGGGTCGAATTCCTACGAGCAGTACTTC
CASKGLAGSNSYEQYF
>few|TRBJ2-7|TRBV7-9|NA
TGTGCCAGCAGCTTGGGGGAAGCGGGCGAGCAGTACTTC
CASSLGEAGEQYF
>NA|TRBJ2-7|TRBV6-5|TRBD1
TGTGCCAGCAGGCCCCTTACAGGGGACTACGAGCAGTACTTC
CASRPLTGDYEQYF
>NA|TRBJ2-7|TRBV29-1|NA
TGCAGCGTTGGGAACAGCCTCTACGAGCAGTACTTC
CSVGNSLYEQYF
>NA|TRBJ1-2|TRBV27|NA
TGTGCCAGCAGTTTATTCCCCAGGGTGGGCGGCTACACCTTC
CASSLFPRVGGYTF
>NA|TRBJ2-2|TRBV5-4|TRBD2
TGTGCCAGCAGCGGGGAGGGGAGCGCGAACACCGGGGAGCTGTTTTTT
CASSGEGSANTGELFF
>NA|TRBJ2-2|TRBV6-5|TRBD2
TGTGCCACCCGGACTAGCGGGGGAGCCGGGGAGCTGTTTTTT
CATRTSGGAGELFF
>NA|TRBJ2-5|TRBV27|TRBD2
TGTGCCAGCAGTCCAAGGGGGACTAGCGGGGAGACCCAGTACTTC
CASSPRGTSGETQYF
>NA|TRBJ1-4|TRBV2|NA
TGTGCCAGCAGTGAAGAATGGTTAGGGGGAGGGCGTGAAAAACTGTTTTTT
CASSEEWLGGGREKLFF
>NA|TRBJ2-1|TRBV5-4|NA
TGTGCCAGCAGCTTGGTTGGCGGCGTTGTCAATGAGCAGTTCTTC
CASSLVGGVVNEQFF
>NA|TRBJ1-1|TRBV19|TRBD1
TGTGCCAGTAGTCAAACAGGGGGCAGGACTGAAGCTTTCTTT
CASSQTGGRTEAFF